The next 26 T cell receptor beta chains were all read from a single sample in a study of regulatory T cells in long-lasting Graves disease. Time point given: persistent/refractory GD, antithyroid drugs over 5 years with positive TRAb. RNA from PBMCs was the source of the TCR library. CDR3 regions were amplified by Arm-PCR using iRepertoire HTBI primers to build TCR beta libraries. MiXCR, applied by TCRdb to the multiplex PCR reads, yields one record per CDR3 protein. The sample lists 300,000 to 400,000 distinct CDR3 sequences; roughly 21% were seen once. Source: peripheral blood mononuclear cells (PBMCs), taken when the disease was refractory, from a patient treated with antithyroid drugs. The receptors shown here come from a female donor with Graves disease.

This clonotype was found many times. This rearrangement joins TRBV30 to TRBJ1-5; no definite D call. Germline V CDR1 and CDR2: GTSNPN, SVGIG (reference sequence). V gave up 1 base and J gave up 3 bases, with 7 bases separating them. This CDR3 spans 13 amino acids. CDR3 DNA sequence: TGTGCCTGGAGTGAGACCTACAATCAGCCCCAGCATTTT. It is translated as CAWSETYNQPQHF.

CDR3 DNA sequence: TGTGCCACCAGCAGAGTCGGGGGTGGCCACGAGCAGTACTTC. Translated: CATSRVGGGHEQYF. The rearrangement joins TRBV15 to TRBJ2-7, with D tentatively TRBD2 (6 bases). This CDR3 region has 14 residues. CDR1 LNHNV and CDR2 YYDKDF come from the germline V gene (reference sequence). With 1 base removed from V and 5 bases from J, the gap between germline ends came to 12 bases.

This chain joins TRBV7-9 and TRBJ1-2; TRBD1 matches at 8 bases. After removal of 5 bases from V and 4 bases from J, the junction contained 15 bases not matched to a gene. Germline CDR1 reads SEHNR; CDR2 reads FQNEAQ (reference sequence). The CDR3 runs to 17 residues. CDR3 sequence: CASSPGQGSPFTYGYTF. CDR3 nucleotides: TGTGCCAGCAGCCCCGGACAGGGTAGCCCCTTTACCTATGGCTACACCTTC. The full variable domain, rest sourced from reference TRBV7-9 and TRBJ1-2, is DTGVSQNPRHKITKRGQNVTFRCDPISEHNRLYWYRQTLGQGPEFLTYFQNEAQLEKSRLLSDRFSAERPKGSFSTLEIQRTEQGDSAMYLCASSPGQGSPFTYGYTFGSGTRLTVV.

As to this clonotype: Just one base apart from a much larger clone, this may be a read error. The chain is built from TRBV6-1 and TRBJ2-7; TRBD1 matches 7 bases. The CDR3 contains 14 residues. CDR1 is MNHNS and CDR2 is SASEGT in the germline V gene. In DNA, the CDR3 is TGTGCCGGCAGTCGACAGGGTTTTATCTACGAGCAGTACTTC. It codes for CAGSRQGFIYEQYF.

A few counts support this clonotype. CDR3 residues: CASSQGGRRNGYTF. CDR3 bases: TGTGCCAGCAGCCAAGGGGGACGGCGGAATGGCTACACCTTC. The V gene is TRBV7-9, the J gene TRBJ1-2; perhaps TRBD1 as D (6 bases). The V and J ends lost 5 bases and 6 bases respectively, with 16 bases between them. The germline gives CDR1 SEHNR, CDR2 FQNEAQ (reference sequence). This CDR3 is built from 14 residues.

This chain uses TRBV5-1 with TRBJ1-1; perhaps TRBD1 as D (5 bases). Germline lookup yields CDR1 SGHRS and CDR2 YFSETQ. The CDR3 covers 15 residues. V lost 4 bases and J lost 1, with 14 bases in between. The CDR3 DNA follows: TGCGCCAGCAGCACCCTTTGGGGGGGGAACACTGAAGCTTTCTTT. This gives the protein CASSTLWGGNTEAFF.

This chain links TRBV9 with TRBJ2-7; D possibly corresponds to TRBD1 (6 bases). V was clipped by 0 bases and J by 2 bases, with 6 bases between them. Germline CDR1 is SGDLS and CDR2 is YYNGEE. CDR3 size: 13 residues. In DNA, the CDR3 is TGTGCCAGCAGCGTAGGGGACACCTACGAGCAGTACTTC. Translation gives CASSVGDTYEQYF.

This clonotype was recorded at least ten times. The chain links TRBV5-1 to TRBJ2-7, with 7 bases matching TRBD1. CDR3 length equals 16 residues. V shed 0 bases and J 2 bases; nucleotides not matched to a gene: 8. Per the germline V gene, CDR1 is SGHRS and CDR2 is YFSETQ. The CDR3 DNA reads as TGCGCCAGCAGCTTGGATTCGGACAGGCCTACCTACGAGCAGTACTTC. Translation: CASSLDSDRPTYEQYF.

Note on this clonotype: A single base separates this from a much larger clone, so it may be a read error. This rearrangement joins TRBV12-3 or TRBV12-4 to TRBJ1-1; D might be TRBD1 (6 bases). This CDR3 contains 19 residues. Trimming shortened V by 2 bases and J by 4 bases, and 26 bases separated the two germline ends. The CDR3 loop is CASSLIDARRGLMSTEAFF. CDR3 bases: TGTGCCAGCAGTTTAATCGATGCCCGCAGGGGACTTATGAGCACTGAAGCTTTCTTT.

This chain links TRBV30 with TRBJ2-1, with TRBD2 identical over 13 bases. This CDR3 has 14 amino acids. Trimming took 2 bases from V and 15 from J; bases not matched to a gene: 10. CDR1 is GTSNPN, CDR2 SVGIG, per germline (reference sequence). CDR3 nucleotides: TGTGCCTGGAGTCCATCCGGGACTAGCGGGATTCGGTTCTTC. It codes for CAWSPSGTSGIRFF.

This clonotype was observed a handful of times. The junction does not match germline at one end; this may be a read error. The chain carries TRBV29-1 and TRBJ1-2; 7 positions match TRBD1. CDR3 length: 12 residues. Germline assignment: CDR1 SQVTM and CDR2 ANQGSEA. The chain's CDR3 is CSVGTDHYGYTF. The CDR3 bases are TGCAGCGTAGGGACAGATCACTATGGCTATACCTTC.

This clonotype showed up just a few times. V and J are TRBV20-1 and TRBJ2-4; D might be TRBD2 (5 bases). V was shortened by 0 bases and J by 0 bases, with 12 bases between the two germline ends. The V gene's germline CDR1 is DFQATT and CDR2 SNEGSKA (reference sequence). This CDR3 is built from 16 residues. CDR3 coding DNA: TGCAGTGCTAGAGAGGGAGATGGACTAGCCAAAAACATTCAGTACTTC. This codes for CSAREGDGLAKNIQYF.

This clonotype occurred many times. CDR3 bases: TGTGCCAGCAGCTACGGGACAGGAACTTCACCCCTCCACTTT. This codes for CASSYGTGTSPLHF. J is TRBJ1-6 and V is TRBV7-9; 8 bases line up with TRBD1. The germline V gene encodes CDR1 SEHNR and CDR2 FQNEAQ (reference sequence). The CDR3 spans 14 residues. The V and J ends lost 4 bases and 9 bases, in that order; junction bases with no gene match: 5.

The chain employs TRBV12-3 or TRBV12-4 and TRBJ2-1; 14 bases match TRBD2. V lost 5 bases, J lost 6 bases, and 9 bases stayed unmatched. The CDR3 sequence is 17 residues long. The DNA for the CDR3 is TGTGCCAGCAGTAAGACTAGCGGGAGGGCCTTTTTCAATGAGCAGTTCTTC. Translated, it gives CASSKTSGRAFFNEQFF.

This rearrangement joins TRBV5-5 to TRBJ2-7; 9 bases line up with TRBD1. The V gene's germline CDR1 is SGHKS and CDR2 YYEKEE (reference sequence). CDR3 length equals 15 residues. V dropped 3 bases and J dropped 5; count of bases not matched to a gene: 9. CDR3 loop: CASSSRRDRVNEQYF. CDR3 nucleotide sequence: TGTGCCAGCAGCTCTAGACGGGACAGGGTCAACGAGCAGTACTTC.

This clonotype was observed at least ten times. This CDR3 is CASSRYAGDGYTF. As DNA, the CDR3 is TGTGCCAGCAGTCGGTACGCGGGCGATGGCTACACCTTC. The J gene is TRBJ1-2, the V gene TRBV11-2; the D is unclear. The CDR3 runs to 13 residues. Germline loops: CDR1 SGHAT, CDR2 FQNNGV. Trimming removed 6 bases at V and 6 bases at J, with 14 bases between.

Only a few counts were recorded for this clonotype. The V gene is TRBV5-1, the J gene TRBJ2-7, with a weak D call TRBD1 (6 bases). From germline, CDR1 is SGHRS and CDR2 YFSETQ. The CDR3 totals 14 residues. With 1 base removed from V and 0 bases from J, the gap between germline ends came to 8 bases. The CDR3 protein is CASSLHRDSYEQYF. The CDR3 coding sequence is TGCGCCAGCAGCTTGCACAGGGACTCCTACGAGCAGTACTTC.

This clonotype occurred many times. The J gene is TRBJ2-7, the V gene TRBV2; tentative D call: TRBD2 (6 bases). Germline assignment: CDR1 SNHLY and CDR2 FYNNEI. The CDR3 has 12 amino acids. The ends were cut back, 10 bases at V and 2 bases at J, with 12 bases in the middle. The CDR3 loop reads CATQREAYEQYF. The DNA for the CDR3 is TGTGCCACCCAAAGGGAGGCCTACGAGCAGTACTTC. The full variable domain, with the rest looked up from reference TRBV2 and TRBJ2-7, is EPEVTQTPSHQVTQMGQEVILRCVPISNHLYFYWYRQILGQKVEFLVSFYNNEISEKSEIFDDQFSVERPDGSNFTLKIRSTKLEDSAMYFCATQREAYEQYFGPGTRLTVT.

The chain recombines TRBV30 with TRBJ2-1; 10 bases agree with TRBD1. In germline, CDR1 is GTSNPN, CDR2 SVGIG (reference sequence). The CDR3 consists of 13 residues. V gave up 6 bases and J gave up 6 bases; unmatched junction bases: 5. The CDR3, as DNA: TGTGCCTGCCGGGACAGGGGAATCAATGAGCAGTTCTTC. Amino acids: CACRDRGINEQFF.

A few counts support this clonotype. The chain recombines TRBV29-1 with TRBJ1-1; D is unresolved. CDR1 and CDR2 from the germline V gene are SQVTM and ANQGSEA. V dropped 4 bases and J dropped 10 bases, with 22 bases sitting between them. CDR3 length: 14 residues. As DNA, the CDR3 is TGCAGCGTTGTAGGGTCAGTGGCCCGGGAAGTAGCTTTCTTT. Residues: CSVVGSVAREVAFF. The variable domain in full, completed from reference TRBV29-1 and TRBJ1-1, reads SAVISQKPSRDICQRGTSLTIQCQVDSQVTMMFWYRQQPGQSLTLIATANQGSEATYESGFVIDKFPISRPNLTFSTLTVSNMSPEDSSIYLCSVVGSVAREVAFFGQGTRLTVV.

J is TRBJ2-7 and V is TRBV7-2; the match to TRBD2 covers 7 bases. Germline V gene data show CDR1 as SGHTA and CDR2 as FQGNSA. The CDR3 extends over 16 amino acids. V lost 1 base and J lost 4; bases outside the gene matches: 10. CDR3 coding DNA: TGTGCCAGCAGCTTAGGCCCCGCGGGAGATGAGTACGAGCAGTACTTC. Amino acids: CASSLGPAGDEYEQYF.

The rearrangement joins TRBV7-9 to TRBJ2-1; TRBD2 agrees at 11 bases. The CDR3 consists of 15 residues. The trim removed 3 bases at V and 3 bases at J, leaving 1 base unmatched. In germline, CDR1 is SEHNR, CDR2 FQNEAQ (reference sequence). This CDR3 is CASSFTSGGYNEQFF. The CDR3 DNA sequence: TGTGCCAGCAGCTTTACTAGCGGGGGCTACAATGAGCAGTTCTTC.

This clonotype was observed once. This chain joins TRBV6-1 and TRBJ2-2; D may be TRBD1 (6 bases). CDR1 is MNHNS, CDR2 SASEGT, per germline. The CDR3 contains 14 residues. V gave up 5 bases and J gave up 6 bases, with 13 bases separating them. The CDR3 here is CASSRTDYPGELFF. DNA for the CDR3: TGTGCCAGCAGTCGGACAGATTACCCCGGGGAGCTGTTTTTT.

At least ten counts were recorded for this clonotype. The gene calls are TRBV7-6 and TRBJ1-1; no reliable D call. The CDR3 sequence is 13 residues long. Germline V gene lookup returns CDR1 SGHVS and CDR2 FNYEAQ. The V end was cut by 6 bases, the J end by 11 bases, with 19 bases between. The CDR3 DNA reads TGTGCCAGCAGTCAACCGCTAATGGTGAACGCTTTCTTT. Translation: CASSQPLMVNAFF.

This clonotype was observed a few times. J is TRBJ2-2 and V is TRBV15, with 11 bases aligning to TRBD1. V shed 5 bases, J shed 5 bases, and the junction held 10 bases outside the gene matches. CDR3 size: 17 residues. CDR1 is LNHNV, CDR2 YYDKDF, per germline (reference sequence). CDR3 sequence: CATSGRTGGERTGELFF. The CDR3 bases are TGTGCCACCAGCGGGAGGACAGGGGGCGAACGGACCGGGGAGCTGTTTTTT.

The V call is TRBV6-5, the J call TRBJ1-4; possible D gene TRBD1, 5 bases. Germline V gene sequence: CDR1 MNHEY, CDR2 SVGAGI. Trimming removed 1 base at V and 4 bases at J, with 13 bases between. The CDR3 extends over 16 amino acids. In DNA form, the CDR3 reads TGTGCCAGCAGTTACTTCACAGGTGCACTTAATGAAAAACTGTTTTTT. It translates to CASSYFTGALNEKLFF.